Listed here are 8 T cell receptor beta chains from one sample, sequenced in a study of blood T cell repertoires in COVID-19. Using immunoSEQ multiplex PCR, the repertoire was profiled, and TCRdb retains in-frame clones only, with some absent. Found here are about 240,000 clones, approximately 80% of them singletons; the top ten hold 1.9%. The sequenced sample was peripheral blood. The receptors here all came from a man aged 25-40 years who had recovered from COVID-19.

This rearrangement joins TRBV6-5 to TRBJ2-7; 9 bases are a match to TRBD1. The CDR3 runs 12 residues. Germline V gene lookup returns CDR1 MNHEY and CDR2 SVGAGI. Unmatched junction bases numbered 3, after V lost 6 bases and J lost 6 bases. The CDR3 here is CASSPDRGEQYF. The CDR3 bases are TGTGCCAGCAGCCCGGACAGGGGCGAGCAGTACTTC.

This clone has a handful of counts. The chain couples TRBV10-3 to TRBJ2-2; D is possibly TRBD2 (5 bases). Germline CDR1 reads ENHRY; CDR2 reads SYGVKD. Trimming stripped 3 bases from V and 3 bases from J, with 26 bases between. CDR3 length: 20 residues. The CDR3 spells CAISDSSSHKALAYTGELFF. Here the CDR3 DNA reads TGTGCCATCAGTGATTCCAGCTCCCATAAAGCCCTAGCCTACACCGGGGAGCTGTTTTTT.

The chain joins TRBV15 to TRBJ1-1; TRBD1 agrees at 7 bases. V shed 2 bases and J 6 bases; nucleotides not matched to a gene: 12. Germline assignment: CDR1 LNHNV and CDR2 YYDKDF (reference sequence). The length of the CDR3 is 16 residues. CDR3 in DNA: TGTGCCACCAGCAGACGTCCCGCCGACAGGGTGGCTGAAGCTTTCTTT. Amino acid sequence: CATSRRPADRVAEAFF.

The chain combines TRBV10-1 with TRBJ2-2; perhaps TRBD1 as D (5 bases). V was clipped by 3 bases and J by 0 bases, with 11 bases between them. Germline lookup yields CDR1 WNHNN and CDR2 SYGVQD (reference sequence). The CDR3 has 16 amino acids. This chain's CDR3 is CASSDAQGANTGELFF. The DNA of the CDR3 is TGCGCCAGCAGTGATGCGCAGGGCGCGAACACCGGGGAGCTGTTTTTT.

This chain joins TRBV19 and TRBJ2-7; 7 bases are shared with TRBD2. After removal of 9 bases from V and 3 bases from J, the junction contained 11 bases not matched to a gene. Per the germline V gene, CDR1 is LNHDA and CDR2 is SQIVND (reference sequence). The CDR3 consists of 14 residues. The CDR3 spells CASSSQRGVYEQYF. DNA of the CDR3: TGTGCCAGCTCGAGCCAGCGGGGTGTCTACGAGCAGTACTTC.

This chain joins TRBV3-1 (or the pseudogene TRBV3-2) and TRBJ1-5; 8 nucleotides match TRBD1. Trimming removed 1 base from V and 5 bases from J; junction bases left unmatched: 1. The CDR3 totals 14 residues. From germline, CDR1 is LGHDT and CDR2 YNNKEL (reference sequence). The CDR3 spells CASSQGTGHQPQHF. The CDR3 nucleotides read TGTGCCAGCAGCCAAGGGACAGGGCATCAGCCCCAGCATTTT.

This chain connects TRBV24-1 to TRBJ2-2; tentative D call: TRBD1 (5 bases). CDR1 and CDR2 from the germline V gene are KGHDR and SFDVKD. The CDR3 extends over 20 amino acids. V lost 8 bases to trimming and J lost 3 bases, with 30 bases between them. The CDR3 DNA is TGTGCCACCATCGATTTCTACTCAGGGCTAACGAAGGAAGACACCGGGGAGCTGTTTTTT. It yields the protein CATIDFYSGLTKEDTGELFF.

The chain recombines TRBV20-1 with TRBJ1-2; D gene unclear. The CDR3 is 11 amino acids. Germline V lookup: CDR1 DFQATT, CDR2 SNEGSKA (reference sequence). V was clipped by 2 bases and J by 3 bases, with 4 bases between them. CDR3 residues: CSARIDYGYTF. The CDR3 DNA follows: TGCAGTGCTAGAATCGACTATGGCTACACCTTC.